Each of the 20 T cell receptor beta chains below was sequenced from the same sample in a study of T cell responses to AZD1222 COVID-19 vaccine (dated by TCRdb to the early 2020s). According to the study, the label for this sample's time point signals: baseline before first vaccination. Reading the label with the study, this specimen's treatment or condition is: meningococcal conjugate vaccine given as trial control. Libraries were constructed by the immunoSEQ multiplex PCR assay. The source is immuneACCESS, and TCRdb retained only in-frame sequences with V and J called. Part of the clones is not carried over; for the studies checked, unresolved V genes explain less than half of this, and the remainder is unexplained. For this sample there are roughly 140,000 clones; approximately 88% appear just once. Roughly 3.5% of the sample is held by the ten biggest clonotypes. The sequenced sample was peripheral blood, obtained on day 0 of MenACWY control vaccination. These receptor sequences come from an adult in good health.

The chain uses TRBV7-3 and TRBJ2-1; no firm D call. From germline, CDR1 is SGHTA and CDR2 FQGTGA. V was clipped by 5 bases and J by 0 bases, with 11 bases between them. The CDR3 runs 15 residues. CDR3 sequence: CASSPQPSSYNEQFF. The DNA for the CDR3 is TGTGCCAGCAGCCCACAACCTAGCTCCTACAATGAGCAGTTCTTC.

J is TRBJ1-1 and V is TRBV7-2; TRBD1 matches at 7 bases. The V gene's germline CDR1 is SGHTA and CDR2 FQGNSA. J lost 4 bases, V lost 3 bases, and 5 bases had no gene match. This CDR3 region has 14 residues. CDR3 sequence (DNA): TGTGCCAGCAGCTTTACAGGGGTCGGCACTGAAGCTTTCTTT. Its translation is CASSFTGVGTEAFF.

The table lists this clone with a few counts. This rearrangement joins TRBV24-1 to TRBJ1-3, with TRBD1 matching over 10 bases. Trimming at V came to 4 bases and at J to 2 bases, leaving 4 bases not matched to a gene. Germline values: CDR1 KGHDR, CDR2 SFDVKD. The CDR3 runs 16 residues. CDR3: CATSDTGQGTGNTIYF. The CDR3 DNA is TGTGCCACCAGTGACACGGGACAGGGGACTGGAAACACCATATATTTT.

The chain joins TRBV4-2 to TRBJ2-7, with 10 bases that match TRBD1. J lost 2 bases, V lost 5 bases, and 3 bases had no gene match. The CDR3 runs to 14 residues. From germline, CDR1 is LGHNA and CDR2 YNFKEQ. The CDR3 nucleotides are TGTGCCAGCAGCGGGACAGGGGTCACCTACGAGCAGTACTTC. It codes for CASSGTGVTYEQYF.

The V gene is TRBV2, the J gene TRBJ1-1; perhaps TRBD1 as D (6 bases). Germline-derived CDR1 and CDR2 are SNHLY and FYNNEI. The CDR3 sequence is 13 residues long. The V and J ends lost 11 bases and 2 bases respectively, with 15 bases between them. The CDR3 is CAGEAGDNTEAFF. The CDR3 DNA is TGTGCCGGCGAAGCAGGGGACAACACTGAAGCTTTCTTT. Together with reference TRBV2 and TRBJ1-1, the CDR3 gives the full variable domain: EPEVTQTPSHQVTQMGQEVILRCVPISNHLYFYWYRQILGQKVEFLVSFYNNEISEKSEIFDDQFSVERPDGSNFTLKIRSTKLEDSAMYFCAGEAGDNTEAFFGQGTRLTVV.

A note on this clone: Other DNA sequences of this sample code for an identical CDR3. The chain links TRBV5-1 to TRBJ1-5, with D unclear. Trimming cost V 0 bases and J 0 bases, with 1 base left between them. Germline V gives CDR1 SGHRS, CDR2 YFSETQ. The CDR3 has 13 amino acids. CDR3 nucleotides: TGCGCCAGCAGCTTGGGTAGCAATCAGCCCCAGCATTTT. Its protein product is CASSLGSNQPQHF.

The chain employs TRBV3-1 (or the pseudogene TRBV3-2) and TRBJ2-5; D gene unclear. With 0 bases removed from V and 5 bases from J, the gap between germline ends came to 10 bases. The CDR3 sequence is 14 residues long. The V gene's germline CDR1 is LGHDT and CDR2 YNNKEL (reference sequence). CDR3 DNA sequence: TGTGCCAGCAGCCAAGAACCCAGCCGGGAGACCCAGTACTTC. Its protein product is CASSQEPSRETQYF.

The chain links TRBV7-2 to TRBJ2-1; 9 bases fit TRBD2. The CDR3 loop spans 13 amino acids. Germline lookup yields CDR1 SGHTA and CDR2 FQGNSA. Trimming cost V 8 bases and J 8 bases; bases outside gene matches: 7. This CDR3 is CASQTGGGDEQFF. CDR3 sequence (DNA): TGTGCCAGCCAGACAGGCGGGGGGGATGAGCAGTTCTTC.

The chain links TRBV19 to TRBJ2-1; 10 nucleotides line up with TRBD2. The trim removed 6 bases at V and 3 bases at J, leaving 5 bases unmatched. Germline-derived CDR1 and CDR2 are LNHDA and SQIVND (reference sequence). This CDR3 is 15 amino acids long. The CDR3: CASSPQRGGYNEQFF. CDR3 nucleotide sequence: TGTGCCAGTAGCCCTCAGCGGGGGGGCTACAATGAGCAGTTCTTC.

The table lists this clone with a count of one. The gene calls are TRBV30 and TRBJ1-6; D call uncertain. V lost 0 bases and J lost 5, with 11 bases in between. The CDR3 contains 15 residues. The germline V gene has CDR1 GTSNPN and CDR2 SVGIG (reference sequence). CDR3 coding DNA: TGTGCCTGGAGTGTACTTACGGCGAATAATTCACCCCTCCACTTT. It encodes CAWSVLTANNSPLHF.

The chain couples TRBV12-2 to TRBJ2-7. TRBV12-2 is deemed a pseudogene. The CDR3 is 8 amino acids. CDR3 nucleotides: TGTGCAAGTCGCTCACCCTACTTC. Translating gives CASRSPYF.

The V call is TRBV6-8, the J call TRBJ1-6, with 8 bases lining up with TRBD1. Germline V gene lookup returns CDR1 MNHGY and CDR2 SAAAGT. V was clipped by 6 bases and J by 10 bases; unmatched bases: 5. The CDR3 runs 13 residues. The CDR3 here is CASRYRGDSPLHF. As DNA, the CDR3 is TGTGCCAGCAGGTACAGGGGGGACTCACCCCTCCACTTT.

The chain combines TRBV18 with TRBJ2-5; TRBD2 agrees at 10 bases. V was pared by 0 bases and J by 1 base, with 5 bases of the junction left unmatched. Germline V gives CDR1 KGHSH, CDR2 LQKENI. The CDR3 has 17 residues. CDR3 nucleotides: TGTGCCAGCTCACCACCCCGGTCTAGCGGGAGCCAAGAGACCCAGTACTTC. Translation gives CASSPPRSSGSQETQYF.

This clone was observed once. This rearrangement joins TRBV7-3 to TRBJ2-1; 11 bases match TRBD2. The germline V gene has CDR1 SGHTA and CDR2 FQGTGA. V gave up 5 bases and J gave up 4 bases; unmatched junction bases: 4. This CDR3 region has 15 residues. The CDR3 sequence is CASSRGTSGYNEQFF. The CDR3 bases are TGTGCCAGCAGCCGTGGGACTAGCGGTTACAATGAGCAGTTCTTC.

The V call is TRBV12-5, the J call TRBJ2-7; TRBD1 matches 8 bases. The germline CDR1 and CDR2 sequences are LGHNT and FRNRAP. The CDR3 runs 12 residues. Trimming cost V 11 bases and J 5 bases; bases outside gene matches: 8. The CDR3 is CASRQGSNEQYF. CDR3 nucleotides: TGTGCTTCCCGACAGGGGTCCAACGAGCAGTACTTC.

The genes are TRBV10-3 and TRBJ1-2, with no clear D. The CDR3 consists of 12 residues. Trimming took off 1 base at V and 8 bases at J, with 8 bases between the two ends. In germline, CDR1 is ENHRY, CDR2 SYGVKD. This CDR3 reads CAISELKRGYTF. DNA of the CDR3: TGTGCCATCAGTGAGTTAAAGCGGGGCTACACCTTC.

The rearrangement uses TRBV2 and TRBJ1-6; D not certain. Trimming cost V 2 bases and J 9 bases, with 2 bases left between them. Germline CDR1 reads SNHLY; CDR2 reads FYNNEI. The CDR3 covers 11 residues. The CDR3 protein is CASSEFSPLHF. The CDR3 bases are TGTGCCAGCAGTGAATTTTCACCCCTCCACTTT.

The genes are TRBV4-2 and TRBJ2-7; D not resolved. The CDR3 spans 12 residues. CDR1 is LGHNA and CDR2 is YNFKEQ in the germline V gene. Trimming stripped 2 bases from V and 3 bases from J, with 5 bases between. The DNA of the CDR3 is TGTGCCAGCAGCCAATCGAACTACGAGCAGTACTTC. The encoded protein is CASSQSNYEQYF.

In regard to this clone: Additional DNA sequences in this sample encode the identical CDR3. J is TRBJ1-1 and V is TRBV28; 10 bases are a match to TRBD1. CDR3 length equals 15 residues. Germline V gene data show CDR1 as MDHEN and CDR2 as SYDVKM. After removal of 3 bases from V and 5 bases from J, the junction contained 6 bases not matched to a gene. The CDR3 nucleotides read TGTGCCAGCAGTTTGGGACAGGGGTATAGGACTGAAGCTTTCTTT. This translates into CASSLGQGYRTEAFF.

Written as DNA, the CDR3 is TGTGCCAGCAGACACCCTGGAGGGCCCCAGCATTTT. Translating gives CASRHPGGPQHF. The V and J genes are TRBV6-6 and TRBJ1-5; D gene uncertain. In germline, CDR1 is MNHNY, CDR2 SVGAGI (reference sequence). With 6 bases removed from V and 9 bases from J, the gap between germline ends came to 12 bases. The CDR3 spans 12 residues.